The following is a T cell receptor (beta chain) sequence with its context. In the authors' workflow: By means of reference gene primer amplification, nucleated cell counts were estimated. Clones were read by immunoSEQ multiplex PCR, and TCRdb kept only the in-frame ones, dropping some. V and J calls and clone size are those listed in that table; D and trimming were worked out from the DNA. The profile shows more than 95,000 clones, approximately 90% of them singletons. The data originate from a study of blood T cell repertoires in COVID-19. Study-wide background: COVID-19 samples, acute and convalescent, were from the United States, Italy and Spain. Sources were T cells, B-cell-depleted T cells, or PBMCs; the material itself was cDNA or gDNA.

The CDR3 extends over 15 amino acids. V dropped 6 bases and J dropped 3 bases, with 16 bases sitting between them. The germline V gene has CDR1 KGHSH and CDR2 LQKENI. This TCR came from a man between 50 and 59 years old with acute or convalescent COVID-19. The chain recombines TRBV18 with TRBJ2-3, with a possible D match to TRBD1 (6 bases). The sequenced material came from peripheral blood. CDR3 DNA: TGTGCCAGCTCGCTGCAACAGGGTGGGACAGATACGCAGTATTTT. Its protein product is CASSLQQGGTDTQYF.